This TCR beta chain was recorded in a study of T cell responses to AZD1222 COVID-19 vaccine. Study overall: Samples with a second dose at about 4 or about 12 weeks were pooled together.

The CDR3 is 16 residues long. Germline V gene data show CDR1 as LGHDT and CDR2 as YNNKEL (reference sequence). Trimming removed 0 bases at V and 0 bases at J, with 10 bases between. General study points: None of the repertoires were sampled until the peak T cell response had passed.

As regards this clone: Its specificity is not known.

TCRdb's table, derived via immunoSEQ multiplex PCR, lists solely in-frame clones and lacks some. The table lists 100,000 to 150,000 clones, about 90% of them singletons. This clonotype was obtained from an adult in good health. The chain is built from TRBV3-1 (or the pseudogene TRBV3-2) and TRBJ2-3; D possibly matches TRBD1 or TRBD2 (5 bases each). Sequencing was performed on peripheral blood, taken on day 0 of AZD1222 vaccination. The CDR3 DNA reads TGTGCCAGCAGCCAAGACACCGGGACGAGCACAGATACGCAGTATTTT. Translating it yields CASSQDTGTSTDTQYF.